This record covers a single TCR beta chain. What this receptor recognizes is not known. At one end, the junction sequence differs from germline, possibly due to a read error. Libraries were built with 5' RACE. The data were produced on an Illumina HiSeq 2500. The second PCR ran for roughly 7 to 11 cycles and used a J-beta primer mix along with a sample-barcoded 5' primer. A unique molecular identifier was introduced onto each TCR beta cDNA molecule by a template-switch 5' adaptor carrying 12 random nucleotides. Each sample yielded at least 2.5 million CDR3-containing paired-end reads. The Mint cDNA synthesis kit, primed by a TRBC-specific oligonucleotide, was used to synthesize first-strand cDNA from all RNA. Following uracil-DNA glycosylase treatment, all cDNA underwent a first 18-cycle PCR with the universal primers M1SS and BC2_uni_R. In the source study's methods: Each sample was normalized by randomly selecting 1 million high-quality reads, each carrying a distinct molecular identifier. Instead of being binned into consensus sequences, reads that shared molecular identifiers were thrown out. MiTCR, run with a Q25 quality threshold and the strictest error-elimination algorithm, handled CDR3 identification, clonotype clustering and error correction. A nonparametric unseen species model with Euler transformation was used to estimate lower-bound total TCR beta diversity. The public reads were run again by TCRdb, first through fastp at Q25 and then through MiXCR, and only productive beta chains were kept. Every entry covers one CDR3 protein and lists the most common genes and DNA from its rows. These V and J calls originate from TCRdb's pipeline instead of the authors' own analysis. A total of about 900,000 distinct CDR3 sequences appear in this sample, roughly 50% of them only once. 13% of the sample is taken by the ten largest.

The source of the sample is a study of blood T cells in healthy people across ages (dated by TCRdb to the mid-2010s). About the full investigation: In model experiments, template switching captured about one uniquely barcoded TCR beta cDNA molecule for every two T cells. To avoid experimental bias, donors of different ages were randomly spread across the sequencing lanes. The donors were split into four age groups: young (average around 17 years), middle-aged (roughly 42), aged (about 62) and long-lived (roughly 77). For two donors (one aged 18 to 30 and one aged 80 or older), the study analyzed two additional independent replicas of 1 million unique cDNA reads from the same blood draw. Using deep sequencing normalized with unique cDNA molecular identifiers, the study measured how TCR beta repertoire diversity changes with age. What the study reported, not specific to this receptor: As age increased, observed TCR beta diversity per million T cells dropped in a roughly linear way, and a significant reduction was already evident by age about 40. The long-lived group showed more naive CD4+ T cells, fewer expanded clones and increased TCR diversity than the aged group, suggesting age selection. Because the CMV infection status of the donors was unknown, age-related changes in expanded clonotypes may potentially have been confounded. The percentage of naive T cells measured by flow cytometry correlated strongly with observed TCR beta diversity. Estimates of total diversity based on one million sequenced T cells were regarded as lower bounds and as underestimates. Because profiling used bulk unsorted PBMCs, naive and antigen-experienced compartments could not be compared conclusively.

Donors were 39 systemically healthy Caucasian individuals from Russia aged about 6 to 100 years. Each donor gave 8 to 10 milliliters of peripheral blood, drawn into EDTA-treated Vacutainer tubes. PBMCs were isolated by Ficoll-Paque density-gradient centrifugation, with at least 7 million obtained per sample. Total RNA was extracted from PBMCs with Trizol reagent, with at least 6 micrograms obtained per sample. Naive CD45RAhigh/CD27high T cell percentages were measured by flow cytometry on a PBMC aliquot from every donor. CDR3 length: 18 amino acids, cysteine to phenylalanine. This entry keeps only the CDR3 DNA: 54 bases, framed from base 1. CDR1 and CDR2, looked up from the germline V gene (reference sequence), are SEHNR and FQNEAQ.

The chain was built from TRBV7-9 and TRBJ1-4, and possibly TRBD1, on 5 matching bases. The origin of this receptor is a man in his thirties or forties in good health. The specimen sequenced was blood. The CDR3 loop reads CASSLGQLGGSTKEKLFF. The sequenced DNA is TGTGCCAGCAGCTTAGGGCAGCTGGGGGGATCAACTAAGGAAAAACTGTTTTTT.